The sequence of this T cell receptor beta chain was determined in a study of tumor-infiltrating lymphocytes in localized non-small cell lung cancer. For the study at large: Several tumor histologies, both smoking statuses, and some post-neoadjuvant chemotherapy samples were included.

Assay: immunoSEQ multiplex PCR; the TCRdb copy retains only in-frame clones and omits some. The data show around 16,000 clones, with approximately 70% seen just once and 9% to 9.5% held by the top ten. The V and J ends lost 7 bases and 0 bases, in that order; junction bases with no gene match: 7. CDR1 is LNHDA, CDR2 SQIVND, per germline (reference sequence). CDR3 size: 17 residues. The chain combines TRBV19 with TRBJ2-2, with 11 bases aligning to TRBD2. The sequence came from a human donor with non-small cell lung cancer. Sequencing was carried out using lung tumor tissue. In DNA, the CDR3 is TGTGCCAGTATTGGGACTAGCGGCTACACGAACACCGGGGAGCTGTTTTTT. It translates to CASIGTSGYTNTGELFF.